The sequence of this T cell receptor beta chain was determined in a study of metastatic and nonmetastatic thyroid tumors. TCRdb re-called clones from the PCR reads using MiXCR. The repertoire has 3,000 to 5,000 clones, about 20% of them found once; the top ten carry 8.2%. This clone was seen only a few times. Among the patients, none had received any treatment before thyroid surgery. V lost 6 bases and J lost 0; bases outside the gene matches: 7. Germline lookup yields CDR1 MNHEY and CDR2 SVGEGT. The CDR3 spans 18 residues. This clonotype originated in a female donor with papillary thyroid cancer or a benign thyroid nodule (not recorded which). Some clones in this sample may be carry-over from other donors' samples. The chain couples TRBV6-2 or TRBV6-3 to TRBJ2-1; TRBD2 agrees at 14 bases. Sequenced input: tumor tissue. The CDR3 bases are TGTGCCAGCAGCCTCGGACTAGCGGGAGGCGTCTCCTACAATGAGCAGTTCTTC. Protein: CASSLGLAGGVSYNEQFF.